This T cell receptor (beta chain) is from a study of technical replicates of blood from several donors. CDR1 is GTSNPN, CDR2 SVGIG, per germline (reference sequence). The CDR3 has 12 amino acids. V was shortened by 2 bases and J by 7 bases, with 8 bases between the two germline ends. Produced via immunoSEQ multiplex PCR; TCRdb's table is partial and in-frame only. The sample consists of 90,000 to 100,000 clones, about 95% of them appearing once. What was sequenced was T cells isolated from PBMCs. This sequence joins TRBV30 and TRBJ1-4; D gene uncertain. The clonotype comes from a human donor in good health. The DNA of the CDR3 is TGTGCCTGGAGTCGGGTTGGTGAAAAACTGTTTTTT. It yields the protein CAWSRVGEKLFF.